These T cell receptor beta chains were read from a single sample in a study of vaccination and CD4 T cells after COVID-19. TCRdb redid the calling of the PCR reads with MiXCR, one entry per CDR3 protein. Among some 12,000 distinct CDR3 sequences listed, 29% were seen once. No antigens are known for them. Sequencing was performed on CD4+ T cells from blood, cultured in vitro. These receptors all come from a human donor in good health. Each CDR3 is given with its conserved first and last residue. The D gene is left open where the match is weak. Only some rows state a clone size, as once, few, many or a class for expanded clones.

cdr3_nt,cdr3_aa,v_call,clone_size,j_call,d_call
TGTGCCAGCAGCCAAGATTTCGGGAGGGATGAATACAACTACGAGCAGTACTTC,CASSQDFGRDEYNYEQYF,TRBV14,-,TRBJ2-7,TRBD2
TGTGCCAGCAGTCCTCGGGACTATGGCTACACCTTC,CASSPRDYGYTF,TRBV28,-,TRBJ1-2,-
TGTGCCAGCAGTTTGGGGTCCCGTCTGTTCGAGCAGTACTTC,CASSLGSRLFEQYF,TRBV27,-,TRBJ2-7,-
TGCAGTGCTAGAAAAGGGCGATCGATATTAGGAAGGGAAGCTTTCTTT,CSARKGRSILGREAFF,TRBV20-1,few,TRBJ1-1,-
TGTGCCAGCAGCCCCCCGGACAGAAATAAAAACATTCAGTACTTC,CASSPPDRNKNIQYF,TRBV7-2,few,TRBJ2-4,-
TGTGCCAGCACTCAAGGCGGTGGGAATCAGCCCCAGCATTTT,CASTQGGGNQPQHF,TRBV6-1,few,TRBJ1-5,-
TGTGCCAGCAAAGGACACCGTGGTCCCGGACCGAGCACAGATACGCAGTATTTT,CASKGHRGPGPSTDTQYF,TRBV12-3/TRBV12-4,once,TRBJ2-3,-
TGTGCCAGCAGCCAATCGGGAGCGTTCACCGGGGAGCTGTTTTTT,CASSQSGAFTGELFF,TRBV7-2,medium-sized,TRBJ2-2,-
TGTGCCAGCAGTGGACAGGGCCTCATCTACGAGCAGTACTTC,CASSGQGLIYEQYF,TRBV6-1,-,TRBJ2-7,TRBD1
TGTGCCAGCAGCTTGGTGGGGGCAGGGAACGAGCAGTACTTC,CASSLVGAGNEQYF,TRBV5-4,few,TRBJ2-7,-
TGTGCCAGCAGTCGCTCAGCGTTGAACACTGAAGCTTTCTTT,CASSRSALNTEAFF,TRBV28,-,TRBJ1-1,-
TGTGCCAGCAGCTTTCGGGGGCGCGGGGCTGAAGCTTTCTTT,CASSFRGRGAEAFF,TRBV11-1,-,TRBJ1-1,-
TGTGCCAGCAGCCCCTCCCCCGGACGGAGCTATGGCTACACCTTC,CASSPSPGRSYGYTF,TRBV7-2,few,TRBJ1-2,-
TGCAGTGCTAGAGATCCCCGGACAGGACGCGGCTACACCTTC,CSARDPRTGRGYTF,TRBV20-1,medium-sized,TRBJ1-2,TRBD1
TGTGCCACCAGTGAACGTTGGAGTGATACGCAGTATTTT,CATSERWSDTQYF,TRBV24-1,-,TRBJ2-3,-
TGTGCCAGCAGTTGGGGTGGTATGGGGGATCAGCCCCAGCATTTT,CASSWGGMGDQPQHF,TRBV6-8,few,TRBJ1-5,-
TGCGCCAGCAGTCAATCGGATGGGACTAGCGGCACAGATACGCAGTATTTT,CASSQSDGTSGTDTQYF,TRBV23-1,-,TRBJ2-3,TRBD2
TGTGCCACCAGTGATTTGCGGGGGACAGCAAGGGAGGAGACCCAGTACTTC,CATSDLRGTAREETQYF,TRBV24-1,-,TRBJ2-5,-
TGTGCCAGCAGCTTTGCCCTCGGCAGGGGCCGGGGAGAGACCCAGTACTTC,CASSFALGRGRGETQYF,TRBV7-9,-,TRBJ2-5,-
TGTGCCAGCAGTTCGGCAAACCTAAATGGACTAGCGGGCTACAATGAGCAGTTCTTC,CASSSANLNGLAGYNEQFF,TRBV28,few,TRBJ2-1,TRBD2
TGTGCCATCAGGAAGACAGGGTCGGACGATGAGCAGTTCTTC,CAIRKTGSDDEQFF,TRBV10-3,-,TRBJ2-1,TRBD1
TGCAGTGTCAGCGACAACTATGGCTACACCTTC,CSVSDNYGYTF,TRBV20-1,-,TRBJ1-2,-
TGTGCCAGCAGTTCCCGACGACGGAGCACCGGGGAGCTGTTTTTT,CASSSRRRSTGELFF,TRBV28,few,TRBJ2-2,-
TGTGCCACCAGCAGAGCGGACAGGGAAAGGGATACGCAGTATTTT,CATSRADRERDTQYF,TRBV15,-,TRBJ2-3,TRBD1
TGTGCCACCAGTTTAGCGGGATCGGCAGATACGCAGTATTTT,CATSLAGSADTQYF,TRBV24-1,-,TRBJ2-3,TRBD2
TGTGCCAGCAGTTATCAGGACCCCGAAGGGGAAGCTTTCTTT,CASSYQDPEGEAFF,TRBV6-5,medium-sized,TRBJ1-1,-